The clone carrying this T cell receptor (beta chain) was observed at least ten times. These data are taken from a study of regulatory T cells in long-lasting Graves disease. Background on the study: Graves' patients diagnosed newly had used antithyroid drugs under 3 months.

This CDR3 contains 16 residues. Germline V gene data show CDR1 as DFQATT and CDR2 as SNEGSKA (reference sequence). V gave up 4 bases and J gave up 0 bases; unmatched junction bases: 2. Through Arm-PCR of CDR3 regions and iRepertoire HTBI primers, TCR beta libraries were built. Using its own MiXCR run on the multiplex PCR reads, TCRdb lists one record per CDR3 protein. The sample holds 450,000 to 500,000 distinct CDR3 sequences; about a sixth are singletons and the top ten take about 12%. Noted time point: newly diagnosed GD, antithyroid drugs for less than 3 months. The TCR library was made from RNA extracted from PBMCs. The same data also went into a second study, on T cells in Graves' hyperthyroidism and ophthalmopathy. That study reports: Patients aged 18 to 65 had newly diagnosed hyperthyroidism of under 2 months' duration. Clinicians diagnosed patients from clinical symptoms, serum thyroxine and TRAb, thyroid ultrasound and orbital computed tomography.

The chain is built from TRBV20-1 and TRBJ2-2, with 13 bases lining up with TRBD2. The source material was peripheral blood mononuclear cells (PBMCs), sampled at new diagnosis, from a patient treated with antithyroid drugs. The TCR sequence derives from a man aged 35 to 55 with Graves disease. The CDR3 coding sequence is TGCAGTGCTACAGGACTAGCGGGAGCGAACACCGGGGAGCTGTTTTTT. Residues: CSATGLAGANTGELFF.